Following are 32 T cell receptor beta chains from one sample sequenced in a study of cytomegalovirus exposure and HLA in healthy donors. The PCR contained 60 Vbeta and 13 Jbeta primers. Produced via immunoSEQ multiplex PCR; TCRdb's table is partial and in-frame only. Found here are around 90,000 clones, over 55% of them singletons; the top ten hold 20% to 25%. Specimen: PBMCs. The receptors shown here come from a woman aged 50 to 60 in good health and CMV-seropositive.

This clone was observed a handful of times. V is TRBV4-3 and J is TRBJ1-1, with D perhaps TRBD1 (6 bases). Germline lookup yields CDR1 LGHNA and CDR2 YSLEER. The V and J ends lost 0 bases and 9 bases respectively, with 14 bases between them. The CDR3 contains 14 residues. In DNA form, the CDR3 reads TGCGCCAGCAGCCAAGATTTTCGAGGACAGCAAGCTTTCTTT. This translates into CASSQDFRGQQAFF.

The chain uses TRBV28 and TRBJ2-3; 8 positions agree with TRBD1. The length of the CDR3 is 18 residues. The germline gives CDR1 MDHEN, CDR2 SYDVKM. Losses at the gene ends were 6 bases for V and 2 bases for J; bases not matched to a gene: 16. The CDR3 DNA reads as TGTGCCAGCAGCTATCCCTCTAACAGGGGGAGGAACACAGATACGCAGTATTTT. Translation gives CASSYPSNRGRNTDTQYF.

The chain recombines TRBV6-5 with TRBJ2-5; 7 bases match TRBD2. This CDR3 has 14 residues. The germline CDR1 and CDR2 sequences are MNHEY and SVGAGI. V gave up 5 bases and J gave up 2 bases; unmatched junction bases: 5. The CDR3 region has the DNA TGTGCCAGCAGTCGCGAGCGGGGACAAGAGACCCAGTACTTC. Residues: CASSRERGQETQYF.

The V and J genes are TRBV28 and TRBJ2-3, with D maybe TRBD1 (6 bases). CDR1 is MDHEN and CDR2 is SYDVKM in the germline V gene. V shed 4 bases and J shed 1 base, with 24 bases lying between them. The length of the CDR3 is 19 residues. The CDR3, as DNA: TGTGCCAGCAGTTCCCCAGGGTGGGATTGGGGACAACGCACAGATACGCAGTATTTT. Translated: CASSSPGWDWGQRTDTQYF.

V and J are TRBV4-2 and TRBJ2-3; TRBD2 might be the D (5 bases). V lost 4 bases and J lost 3, with 11 bases in between. The CDR3 sequence is 14 residues long. Germline values: CDR1 LGHNA, CDR2 YNFKEQ. CDR3 sequence: CASSPQRPTDTQYF. As DNA, the CDR3 is TGTGCCAGCAGCCCTCAGCGGCCAACAGATACGCAGTATTTT.

V gene TRBV27 combines with J gene TRBJ2-1; 11 bases fit TRBD2. The CDR3 covers 16 residues. CDR1 and CDR2 from the germline V gene are MNHEY and SMNVEV (reference sequence). Trimming cost V 4 bases and J 5 bases; bases outside gene matches: 7. The CDR3 nucleotides are TGTGCCAGCAGTTCGCTAGCGGGGGGCCAACACAATGAGCAGTTCTTC. This encodes CASSSLAGGQHNEQFF.

The chain recombines TRBV6-6 with TRBJ2-1; D perhaps matches TRBD2 (7 bases). This CDR3 contains 15 residues. V lost 9 bases, J lost 0 bases, and 15 bases lay in between. The germline gives CDR1 MNHNY, CDR2 SVGAGI (reference sequence). As DNA, the CDR3 is TGTGCCAGTGTAGGGAGGGGGAGCTCCTACAATGAGCAGTTCTTC. Its protein product is CASVGRGSSYNEQFF.

This clone showed up just a few times. The CDR3 is CASSGFRDRVSETQYF. The CDR3 nucleotides are TGTGCCAGCAGTGGATTCAGGGACAGGGTTTCAGAGACCCAGTACTTC. V gene TRBV6-1 combines with J gene TRBJ2-5; 9 nucleotides agree with TRBD1. The germline V gene encodes CDR1 MNHNS and CDR2 SASEGT. The CDR3 totals 16 residues. The trim removed 4 bases at V and 4 bases at J, leaving 10 bases unmatched.

The gene calls are TRBV5-1 and TRBJ1-2; 9 bases are shared with TRBD1. Per germline, CDR1 SGHRS and CDR2 YFSETQ. CDR3 size: 15 residues. The V and J ends lost 4 bases and 4 bases, in that order; junction bases with no gene match: 8. The CDR3 reads CASSPDRGRGYGYTF. The CDR3 DNA follows: TGCGCCAGCAGCCCGGACAGGGGTCGCGGCTATGGCTACACCTTC.

CDR3 amino acids: CASSPGQKWGNEQFF. DNA for the CDR3: TGTGCCAGCAGCCCGGGACAGAAATGGGGCAATGAGCAGTTCTTC. The chain uses TRBV7-9 and TRBJ2-1; TRBD1 matches at 7 bases. J was trimmed by 6 bases and V by 5 bases; bases with no gene match: 10. CDR3 length equals 15 residues. In germline, CDR1 is SEHNR, CDR2 FQNEAQ (reference sequence).

The chain combines TRBV5-1 with TRBJ1-1; 7 nucleotides line up with TRBD1. V gave up 9 bases and J gave up 4 bases; unmatched junction bases: 12. The CDR3 is made up of 14 amino acids. Germline lookup yields CDR1 SGHRS and CDR2 YFSETQ. The chain's CDR3 is CATKQGPGGTEAFF. CDR3 nucleotides: TGCGCCACTAAACAGGGTCCAGGGGGCACTGAAGCTTTCTTT. Variable domain in full (rest from reference TRBV5-1 and TRBJ1-1): KAGVTQTPRYLIKTRGQQVTLSCSPISGHRSVSWYQQTPGQGLQFLFEYFSETQRNKGNFPGRFSGRQFSNSRSEMNVSTLELGDSALYLCATKQGPGGTEAFFGQGTRLTVV.

This clone is medium-sized in the sample. The chain is built from TRBV19 and TRBJ1-2; TRBD1 agrees at 7 bases. This CDR3 is 15 amino acids long. V was clipped by 4 bases and J by 6 bases; unmatched bases: 11. Germline V gene sequence: CDR1 LNHDA, CDR2 SQIVND (reference sequence). The CDR3 DNA follows: TGTGCCAGTAGTACGCGACAGGGCGGTCTAAATGGCTACACCTTC. Its translation is CASSTRQGGLNGYTF.

This chain uses TRBV6-6 with TRBJ2-5, with D unclear. This CDR3 is 14 amino acids long. V dropped 0 bases and J dropped 0 bases, with 5 bases sitting between them. Germline V gene data show CDR1 as MNHNY and CDR2 as SVGAGI (reference sequence). The DNA of the CDR3 is TGTGCCAGCAGTTACTCTCAGTACCAAGAGACCCAGTACTTC. Protein product: CASSYSQYQETQYF.

The J gene is TRBJ2-2, the V gene TRBV28; D gene unclear. The CDR3 is 12 residues long. The germline V and J ends were trimmed by 8 bases and 2 bases, with 6 bases remaining between them. Germline CDR1 is MDHEN and CDR2 is SYDVKM. CDR3 protein: CASRSNTGELFF. DNA for the CDR3: TGTGCCAGCCGTAGCAACACCGGGGAGCTGTTTTTT.

The genes are TRBV7-2 and TRBJ2-5; 10 nucleotides align to TRBD2. CDR3 size: 18 residues. Germline assignment: CDR1 SGHTA and CDR2 FQGNSA. V lost 4 bases and J lost 4; bases outside the gene matches: 15. CDR3 loop: CASSSRARSGGAVETQYF. The CDR3 DNA reads TGTGCCAGCAGCTCGAGGGCCAGAAGCGGGGGGGCAGTAGAGACCCAGTACTTC.

The CDR3 loop reads CASSLVGDWGTGNTIYF. CDR3 nucleotide sequence: TGCGCCAGCAGCTTGGTGGGGGACTGGGGGACTGGAAACACCATATATTTT. This rearrangement joins TRBV5-1 to TRBJ1-3, with D possibly being TRBD1 (5 bases). V was pared by 0 bases and J by 2 bases, with 15 bases between. This CDR3 is built from 17 residues. CDR1 SGHRS and CDR2 YFSETQ come from the germline V gene.

The chain combines TRBV7-2 with TRBJ2-7; weak D call: TRBD1 (5 bases). The CDR3 has 14 residues. The V and J ends lost 5 bases and 6 bases respectively, with 17 bases between them. CDR1 is SGHTA, CDR2 FQGNSA, per germline. The CDR3 nucleotides are TGTGCCAGCAGCGGGCGGCAGGGTAGGGGCGAGCAGTACTTC. This translates into CASSGRQGRGEQYF.

The chain has TRBV27 and TRBJ2-3; the D gene is possibly TRBD1 (5 bases). Trimming cost V 2 bases and J 4 bases, with 10 bases left between them. Germline V CDR1 and CDR2: MNHEY, SMNVEV (reference sequence). The CDR3 totals 14 residues. DNA for the CDR3: TGTGCCAGCAGTTTAGGGAAGGGGCCAGATACGCAGTATTTT. This codes for CASSLGKGPDTQYF.

V is TRBV7-9 and J is TRBJ1-5; D is perhaps TRBD1 (6 bases). Trimming removed 6 bases from V and 6 bases from J, with 18 bases in between. Germline lookup yields CDR1 SEHNR and CDR2 FQNEAQ (reference sequence). The CDR3 is made up of 15 amino acids. DNA for the CDR3: TGTGCCAGCAGTCTGGGGGCAGGGTCGCGTCAGCCCCAGCATTTT. Translation gives CASSLGAGSRQPQHF.

This chain uses TRBV29-1 with TRBJ2-5; D not certain. The CDR3 runs 14 residues. Germline CDR1 is SQVTM and CDR2 is ANQGSEA. Trimming left V 2 bases short and J 3 bases short, with 13 bases between. CDR3 in amino acids: CSVESLLHKETQYF. The DNA for the CDR3 is TGCAGCGTTGAAAGTCTACTTCATAAAGAGACCCAGTACTTC.

This clone appeared a few times. This chain connects TRBV7-9 to TRBJ1-5; D perhaps matches TRBD1 (5 bases). The length of the CDR3 is 12 residues. V gave up 5 bases and J gave up 6 bases, with 8 bases separating them. Germline lookup yields CDR1 SEHNR and CDR2 FQNEAQ (reference sequence). CDR3: CASSKDTQPQHF. CDR3 coding DNA: TGTGCCAGCAGCAAGGACACTCAGCCCCAGCATTTT.

DNA of the CDR3: TGTGCCTGGAGTCGAATGGGGGGACCCAATCAGCCCCAGCATTTT. The encoded protein is CAWSRMGGPNQPQHF. The V and J genes are TRBV30 and TRBJ1-5; tentatively, D is TRBD1 (5 bases). This CDR3 has 15 residues. The ends were cut back, 2 bases at V and 3 bases at J, with 14 bases in the middle. CDR1 GTSNPN and CDR2 SVGIG come from the germline V gene (reference sequence).

V and J are TRBV7-8 and TRBJ1-1; D unresolved. Per the germline V gene, CDR1 is SGHVS and CDR2 is FQNEAQ. Deletions cut 0 bases from V and 7 bases from J, with 9 bases between. This CDR3 comprises 13 residues. CDR3 coding DNA: TGTGCCAGCAGCTTAGCCAGGTTGGGTGAAGCTTTCTTT. It translates to CASSLARLGEAFF.

This sequence joins TRBV29-1 and TRBJ2-6; TRBD1 matches at 8 bases. Germline CDR1 and CDR2: SQVTM and ANQGSEA. The CDR3 runs 13 residues. V was clipped by 3 bases and J by 8 bases; unmatched bases: 3. DNA for the CDR3: TGCAGCGTTGAGGACAGGGTAACCAACGTCCTGACTTTC. Amino acid sequence: CSVEDRVTNVLTF.

This clone was seen just once. The gene calls are TRBV11-2 and TRBJ1-4; D not resolved. Deletions cut 1 base from V and 8 bases from J, with 5 bases between. CDR3 length: 12 amino acids. Germline V gene data show CDR1 as SGHAT and CDR2 as FQNNGV. The DNA of the CDR3 is TGTGCCAGCAGCTTAGTTGAGGAAAAACTGTTTTTT. It is translated as CASSLVEEKLFF. Supplemented by reference TRBV11-2 and TRBJ1-4, the full variable domain reads EAGVAQSPRYKIIEKRQSVAFWCNPISGHATLYWYQQILGQGPKLLIQFQNNGVVDDSQLPKDRFSAERLKGVDSTLKIQPAKLEDSAVYLCASSLVEEKLFFGSGTQLSVL.

This sequence joins TRBV28 and TRBJ1-2; D perhaps matches TRBD1 (6 bases). Trimming stripped 4 bases from V and 4 bases from J, with 16 bases between. The CDR3 is 15 residues long. Germline assignment: CDR1 MDHEN and CDR2 SYDVKM. The CDR3 nucleotides read TGTGCCAGCAGTTCGCGACAGGCCGATTTCTATGGCTACACCTTC. It yields the protein CASSSRQADFYGYTF.

The genes are TRBV19 and TRBJ1-1; unclear D gene. Germline lookup yields CDR1 LNHDA and CDR2 SQIVND (reference sequence). The V end was cut by 8 bases, the J end by 8 bases, with 12 bases between. The CDR3 covers 11 residues. The CDR3 DNA reads TGTGCCAGTGCCTATCTTGCCGAAGCTTTCTTT. Translated, it gives CASAYLAEAFF.

This clone has only a few counts. The gene calls are TRBV29-1 and TRBJ2-5; 12 positions match TRBD2. The germline V gene has CDR1 SQVTM and CDR2 ANQGSEA. This CDR3 is 18 amino acids long. After removal of 5 bases from V and 4 bases from J, the junction contained 17 bases not matched to a gene. In DNA, the CDR3 is TGCAGCGTTAGCACTAGCGGGGGGTCCGGCCCTACCGGAGAGACCCAGTACTTC. This sequence encodes CSVSTSGGSGPTGETQYF.

This clone was counted only a few times. The chain couples TRBV7-6 to TRBJ1-2; tentative D call: TRBD1 (5 bases). This CDR3 comprises 15 residues. Germline values: CDR1 SGHVS, CDR2 FNYEAQ. Trimming took off 2 bases at V and 4 bases at J, with 14 bases between the two ends. The CDR3 DNA reads TGTGCCAGCAGCTTAATGGCAGGGCCGGTCTATGGCTACACCTTC. This codes for CASSLMAGPVYGYTF.

The V call is TRBV28, the J call TRBJ1-2; tentative D call: TRBD1 (6 bases). Germline CDR1 reads MDHEN; CDR2 reads SYDVKM. Trimming shortened V by 5 bases and J by 8 bases, and 15 bases separated the two germline ends. CDR3 length equals 13 residues. In DNA form, the CDR3 reads TGTGCCAGCAGTACCTCAGGGGCAGGGGGCTACACCTTC. Encoded protein: CASSTSGAGGYTF.

This rearrangement joins TRBV6-5 to TRBJ1-5; no clear D gene. The V and J ends lost 6 bases and 0 bases respectively, with 12 bases between them. This CDR3 is built from 15 residues. Germline loops: CDR1 MNHEY, CDR2 SVGAGI. The CDR3 spells CASRYRVHSNQPQHF. For the CDR3, the DNA is TGTGCCAGCAGGTACAGAGTCCATAGCAATCAGCCCCAGCATTTT.

The V call is TRBV28, the J call TRBJ2-3; perhaps TRBD1 as D (6 bases). This CDR3 contains 11 residues. Germline-derived CDR1 and CDR2 are MDHEN and SYDVKM. V gave up 6 bases and J gave up 12 bases, with 13 bases separating them. In DNA form, the CDR3 reads TGTGCCAGCAGGTCCGGGACAAGTCAGTATTTT. Protein sequence: CASRSGTSQYF.